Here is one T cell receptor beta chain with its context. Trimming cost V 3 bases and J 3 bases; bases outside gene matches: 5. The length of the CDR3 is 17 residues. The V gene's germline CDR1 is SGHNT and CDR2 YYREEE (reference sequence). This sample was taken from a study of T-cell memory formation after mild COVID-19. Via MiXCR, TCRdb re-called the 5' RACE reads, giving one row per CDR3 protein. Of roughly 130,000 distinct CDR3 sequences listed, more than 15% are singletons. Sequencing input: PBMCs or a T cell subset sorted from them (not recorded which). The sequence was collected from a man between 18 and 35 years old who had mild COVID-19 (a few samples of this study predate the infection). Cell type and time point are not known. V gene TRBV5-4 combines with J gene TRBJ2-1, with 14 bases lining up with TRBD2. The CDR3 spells CASSWGLAGAIYNEQFF. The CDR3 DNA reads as TGTGCCAGCAGCTGGGGACTAGCGGGGGCCATCTACAATGAGCAGTTCTTC.